The 27 T cell receptor beta chains reported below all come from one sample, sequenced in a study of blood T cell repertoires in COVID-19. Clones were read by immunoSEQ multiplex PCR, and TCRdb kept only the in-frame ones, dropping some. The sample shows roughly 74,000 clones, 88% of them seen only once. The sequenced sample consisted of peripheral blood. The source is a woman of 80 years or more with active or convalescent COVID-19.

This clone has just one count. The chain employs TRBV18 and TRBJ2-3; D not certain. Trimming removed 5 bases from V and 2 bases from J, with 11 bases in between. This CDR3 has 14 residues. Germline V lookup: CDR1 KGHSH, CDR2 LQKENI. CDR3: CASSGRRTTDTQYF. The CDR3 coding sequence is TGTGCCAGCTCAGGTAGGAGAACCACAGATACGCAGTATTTT.

The rearrangement joins TRBV3-1 (or the pseudogene TRBV3-2) to TRBJ2-1, with 7 bases fitting TRBD2. V lost 4 bases and J lost 8; bases outside the gene matches: 11. There are 15 residues in the CDR3. Germline CDR1 LGHDT, CDR2 YNNKEL (reference sequence). The CDR3 sequence is CASSPREAGRDEQFF. CDR3 DNA: TGTGCCAGCAGCCCGCGGGAAGCGGGGCGAGATGAGCAGTTCTTC.

V usage is TRBV9 and J usage is TRBJ1-2, with TRBD1 matching over 11 bases. The germline V gene encodes CDR1 SGDLS and CDR2 YYNGEE. Trimming took 4 bases from V and 2 from J; bases not matched to a gene: 4. The CDR3 length is 15 residues. CDR3 loop: CASSPGQGANYGYTF. Written as DNA, the CDR3 is TGTGCCAGCAGCCCAGGACAGGGGGCCAACTATGGCTACACCTTC.

The V gene is TRBV7-2, the J gene TRBJ2-7, with TRBD1 identical over 8 bases. The V gene end was trimmed by 6 bases and the J gene end by 1 base; junction bases not matched to a gene: 8. The CDR3 has 15 amino acids. Germline lookup yields CDR1 SGHTA and CDR2 FQGNSA. CDR3 in DNA: TGTGCCAGCAGTCAAGACAGGGGCCTTTCCTACGAGCAGTACTTC. It codes for CASSQDRGLSYEQYF. Variable domain in full (rest from reference TRBV7-2 and TRBJ2-7): GAGVSQSPSNKVTEKGKDVELRCDPISGHTALYWYRQSLGQGLEFLIYFQGNSAPDKSGLPSDRFSAERTGGSVSTLTIQRTQQEDSAVYLCASSQDRGLSYEQYFGPGTRLTVT.

In its sample, this clone was seen a few times. J is TRBJ1-1 and V is TRBV24-1, with D uncertain. CDR1 KGHDR and CDR2 SFDVKD come from the germline V gene. The CDR3 has 12 residues. V was cut by 0 bases and J by 11 bases, with 9 bases left in between. This CDR3 is CATSDLASRAFF. CDR3 DNA sequence: TGTGCCACCAGTGATTTGGCCTCGCGGGCTTTCTTT.

The chain is built from TRBV7-8 and TRBJ1-1; D is unresolved. This CDR3 is built from 15 residues. Trimming stripped 2 bases from V and 1 base from J, with 11 bases between. The V gene's germline CDR1 is SGHVS and CDR2 FQNEAQ. CDR3 nucleotide sequence: TGTGCCAGCAGCTTATTACGGCAGGCGAACACTGAAGCTTTCTTT. Its protein product is CASSLLRQANTEAFF.

Here the CDR3 reads CASTASPSAAGELFF. CDR3 nucleotides: TGTGCCAGTACCGCCTCCCCCTCGGCGGCCGGGGAGCTGTTTTTT. This chain connects TRBV19 to TRBJ2-2; D gene ambiguous. Germline-derived CDR1 and CDR2 are LNHDA and SQIVND (reference sequence). This CDR3 spans 15 amino acids. The V end was cut by 7 bases, the J end by 6 bases, with 18 bases between.

The rearrangement uses TRBV6-2 or TRBV6-3 and TRBJ2-3; TRBD1 matches at 8 bases. In germline, CDR1 is MNHEY, CDR2 SVGEGT. V dropped 6 bases and J dropped 8; count of bases not matched to a gene: 7. The CDR3 covers 13 residues. The CDR3 protein is CASSKTGEVTQYF. The CDR3 DNA sequence: TGTGCCAGCAGCAAGACAGGGGAGGTTACGCAGTATTTT.

The V and J genes are TRBV5-1 and TRBJ2-1; possibly TRBD1 for D (5 bases). The ends were cut back, 0 bases at V and 3 bases at J, with 13 bases in the middle. The length of the CDR3 is 16 residues. Germline V lookup: CDR1 SGHRS, CDR2 YFSETQ. The CDR3 reads CASSLVGEIGYNEQFF. The CDR3 bases are TGCGCCAGCAGCTTGGTAGGGGAAATAGGCTACAATGAGCAGTTCTTC.

The rearrangement joins TRBV20-1 to TRBJ1-5, with a weak D call TRBD1 (5 bases). The germline V gene has CDR1 DFQATT and CDR2 SNEGSKA (reference sequence). Trimming left V 3 bases short and J 1 base short, with 10 bases between. The length of the CDR3 is 14 residues. The CDR3 coding sequence is TGCAGTGCTAGTAAAGGGGTAAGCAATCAGCCCCAGCATTTT. Translation: CSASKGVSNQPQHF.

V and J are TRBV6-5 and TRBJ1-1, with a tentative D call TRBD1 (6 bases). The CDR3 runs 12 residues. V gave up 5 bases and J gave up 5 bases, with 9 bases separating them. The germline CDR1 and CDR2 sequences are MNHEY and SVGAGI. CDR3 amino acids: CASSPQGTEAFF. The CDR3 DNA is TGTGCCAGCAGTCCTCAGGGGACTGAAGCTTTCTTT.

The chain carries TRBV4-3 and TRBJ2-1, with D perhaps matching TRBD2 (7 bases). Trimming took 4 bases from V and 0 from J, leaving 22 bases between them. The CDR3 contains 19 residues. Germline V gene lookup returns CDR1 LGHNA and CDR2 YSLEER. The CDR3 loop reads CASSPQGRGGVSSYNEQFF. The CDR3 DNA follows: TGCGCCAGCAGCCCCCAAGGGAGGGGGGGGGTTAGCTCCTACAATGAGCAGTTCTTC.

The chain carries TRBV30 and TRBJ1-1; TRBD1 is a possible D gene (6 bases). Per the germline V gene, CDR1 is GTSNPN and CDR2 is SVGIG (reference sequence). V was pared by 2 bases and J by 4 bases, with 14 bases between. The CDR3 totals 14 residues. The CDR3 sequence: CAWSSTGILTEAFF. The CDR3, as DNA: TGTGCCTGGAGTTCAACAGGGATACTCACTGAAGCTTTCTTT.

The rearrangement uses TRBV10-2 and TRBJ1-1; a possible D gene is TRBD1 (5 bases). Trimming removed 2 bases at V and 2 bases at J, with 24 bases between. Germline assignment: CDR1 WSHSY and CDR2 SAAADI. The CDR3 has 19 residues. CDR3 in amino acids: CASSEPERGRGMRNTEAFF. In nucleotides, the CDR3 is TGCGCCAGCAGTGAGCCGGAGAGAGGGCGGGGGATGAGAAACACTGAAGCTTTCTTT.

The rearrangement links TRBV6-5 to TRBJ2-4; D is undetermined. V was pared by 4 bases and J by 12 bases, with 16 bases between. CDR1 is MNHEY, CDR2 SVGAGI, per germline. The CDR3 covers 13 residues. This chain's CDR3 is CASSSHSFPHQYF. CDR3 sequence (DNA): TGTGCCAGCAGTTCCCATTCGTTCCCACATCAGTACTTC.

The rearrangement joins TRBV2 to TRBJ1-5, with 7 bases that match TRBD1. The CDR3 is made up of 15 amino acids. Germline-derived CDR1 and CDR2 are SNHLY and FYNNEI. V gave up 9 bases and J gave up 7 bases; unmatched junction bases: 15. The CDR3 loop is CASTSLDIQGQPQHF. In DNA, the CDR3 is TGTGCCAGTACTTCCCTGGACATACAGGGGCAGCCCCAGCATTTT. Variable domain in full (rest from reference TRBV2 and TRBJ1-5): EPEVTQTPSHQVTQMGQEVILRCVPISNHLYFYWYRQILGQKVEFLVSFYNNEISEKSEIFDDQFSVERPDGSNFTLKIRSTKLEDSAMYFCASTSLDIQGQPQHFGDGTRLSIL.

The genes are TRBV30 and TRBJ2-3; D might be TRBD2 (6 bases). Trimming took 0 bases from V and 1 from J, leaving 14 bases between them. The CDR3 contains 16 residues. Looked up from germline, CDR1 is GTSNPN and CDR2 is SVGIG (reference sequence). The DNA of the CDR3 is TGTGCCTGGAGTGTACGGTCTAGCGAGGGCACAGATACGCAGTATTTT. Amino acid sequence: CAWSVRSSEGTDTQYF.

Only one count was recorded for this clone. The gene calls are TRBV12-3 or TRBV12-4 and TRBJ1-2, with D uncertain. This CDR3 contains 13 residues. Trimming removed 1 base from V and 8 bases from J, with 11 bases in between. The DNA for the CDR3 is TGTGCCAGCAGTTTAGTACGCGGTAACGGCTACACCTTC. Amino acids: CASSLVRGNGYTF.

This clone appeared once. The chain couples TRBV6-2 or TRBV6-3 to TRBJ1-2, with D uncertain. With 2 bases removed from V and 5 bases from J, the gap between germline ends came to 15 bases. Germline CDR1 MNHEY, CDR2 SVGEGT. CDR3 length: 15 amino acids. CDR3 nucleotides: TGTGCCAGCAGTTACCCCGGGTCCGGCACTTATGGCTACACCTTC. Its translation is CASSYPGSGTYGYTF.

The V gene is TRBV19, the J gene TRBJ1-6, with TRBD1 as a possible D gene (6 bases). The ends were cut back, 6 bases at V and 7 bases at J, with 13 bases in the middle. Germline CDR1 reads LNHDA; CDR2 reads SQIVND (reference sequence). The CDR3 loop spans 14 amino acids. CDR3 sequence (DNA): TGTGCCAGTAGGCCAACAGGGACAAATTCACCCCTCCACTTT. The encoded protein is CASRPTGTNSPLHF.

The gene calls are TRBV11-2 and TRBJ1-2; unclear D gene. Per the germline V gene, CDR1 is SGHAT and CDR2 is FQNNGV. Trimming took off 2 bases at V and 0 bases at J, with 7 bases between the two ends. This CDR3 has 14 residues. The CDR3 region is CASSLPFPNYGYTF. CDR3 nucleotides: TGTGCCAGCAGCTTACCCTTCCCTAACTATGGCTACACCTTC. Full variable domain (remainder filled in from reference TRBV11-2 and TRBJ1-2): EAGVAQSPRYKIIEKRQSVAFWCNPISGHATLYWYQQILGQGPKLLIQFQNNGVVDDSQLPKDRFSAERLKGVDSTLKIQPAKLEDSAVYLCASSLPFPNYGYTFGSGTRLTVV.

This clone was observed once. The chain's CDR3 is CSASPGIENTEAFF. The DNA of the CDR3 is TGCAGTGCTAGTCCAGGGATTGAAAACACTGAAGCTTTCTTT. This chain uses TRBV20-1 with TRBJ1-1, with D maybe TRBD1 (5 bases). The V and J ends lost 3 bases and 2 bases respectively, with 13 bases between them. The CDR3 length is 14 residues. Germline V gives CDR1 DFQATT, CDR2 SNEGSKA (reference sequence).

The gene calls are TRBV28 and TRBJ1-2; a possible D gene is TRBD1 (6 bases). This CDR3 is built from 16 residues. The V gene's germline CDR1 is MDHEN and CDR2 SYDVKM. Deletions cut 8 bases from V and 6 bases from J, with 25 bases between. CDR3 nucleotide sequence: TGTGCCAGCTCGACTTTTGCCGGGACACTCGTGGATGGCTACACCTTC. Its protein product is CASSTFAGTLVDGYTF.

This chain connects TRBV7-9 to TRBJ1-5; D remains unclear. The V gene lost 1 base and the J gene lost 0 bases, with 4 bases spanning the gap. CDR3 length: 14 amino acids. In germline, CDR1 is SEHNR, CDR2 FQNEAQ (reference sequence). The CDR3 DNA follows: TGTGCCAGCAGCTTAGTAGATAGCAATCAGCCCCAGCATTTT. Protein: CASSLVDSNQPQHF.

The gene calls are TRBV24-1 and TRBJ2-7; D may be TRBD2 (6 bases). The germline V gene has CDR1 KGHDR and CDR2 SFDVKD. Trimming left V 4 bases short and J 9 bases short, with 12 bases between. The CDR3 has 12 amino acids. The CDR3 here is CATSEWGDRQYF. The CDR3 DNA reads as TGTGCCACCAGTGAGTGGGGGGACCGGCAGTACTTC.

This chain uses TRBV5-8 with TRBJ2-1, with TRBD2 identical over 8 bases. CDR1 and CDR2 from the germline V gene are SGHTS and YDEGEE. Trimming removed 5 bases from V and 7 bases from J; junction bases left unmatched: 14. The CDR3 contains 16 residues. CDR3 protein: CASRPPRAGGGNEQFF. For the CDR3, the DNA is TGTGCCAGCAGACCCCCCCGCGCGGGAGGCGGAAATGAGCAGTTCTTC.

This sequence joins TRBV11-3 and TRBJ2-1; tentatively, D is TRBD1 (5 bases). The CDR3 runs to 15 residues. V dropped 0 bases and J dropped 5 bases, with 11 bases sitting between them. CDR1 and CDR2 from the germline V gene are SGHNT and YENEEA. The CDR3 spells CASSLDQGIDNEQFF. The CDR3 DNA reads TGTGCCAGCAGCTTAGATCAGGGAATCGACAATGAGCAGTTCTTC. The complete variable domain, with remaining parts taken from reference TRBV11-3 and TRBJ2-1, reads EAGVVQSPRYKIIEKKQPVAFWCNPISGHNTLYWYLQNLGQGPELLIRYENEEAVDDSQLPKDRFSAERLKGVDSTLKIQPAELGDSAVYLCASSLDQGIDNEQFFGPGTRLTVL.